The sample holds many counts of the clone carrying this TCR beta chain. Amplification targeted TCR beta CDR3 regions from RNA transcripts. RT-PCR in the first round (using the HTBI primer set) targeted the TCR CDR3. TCRdb analysed the multiplex PCR reads with MiXCR anew, one entry per CDR3 protein. The data show 200,000 to 250,000 distinct CDR3 sequences, about 17% seen once. Uncontrolled infection, other autoimmune disease, pregnancy or lactation excluded patients. This entry comes from a study of T cells in Graves' hyperthyroidism and ophthalmopathy. V was shortened by 0 bases and J by 1 base, with 7 bases between the two germline ends. CDR3 length: 14 residues. Germline CDR1 reads SGHAT; CDR2 reads FQNNGV.

The sequence came from a woman younger than 35 with Graves' ophthalmopathy. The gene calls are TRBV11-2 and TRBJ2-7; TRBD1 is a possible D gene (5 bases). Sequenced input: blood. The CDR3 spells CASSLDTGSYEQYF. The CDR3 DNA is TGTGCCAGCAGCTTAGATACAGGATCCTACGAGCAGTACTTC.